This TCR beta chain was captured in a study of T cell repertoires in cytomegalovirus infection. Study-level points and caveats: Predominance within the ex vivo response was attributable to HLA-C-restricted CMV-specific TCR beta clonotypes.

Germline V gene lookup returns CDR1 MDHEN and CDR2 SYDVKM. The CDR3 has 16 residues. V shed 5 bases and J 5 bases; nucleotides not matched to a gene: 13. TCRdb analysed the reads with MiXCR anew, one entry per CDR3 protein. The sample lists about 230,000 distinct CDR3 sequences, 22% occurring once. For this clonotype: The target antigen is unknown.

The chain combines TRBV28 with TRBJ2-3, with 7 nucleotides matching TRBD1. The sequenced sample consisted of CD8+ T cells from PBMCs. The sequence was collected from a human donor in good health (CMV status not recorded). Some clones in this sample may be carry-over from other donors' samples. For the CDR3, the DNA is TGTGCCAGCAGTCCACCCCAGGGGGTCACTGGAGATACGCAGTATTTT. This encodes CASSPPQGVTGDTQYF.